This TCR beta chain was captured in a study of cytomegalovirus exposure and HLA in healthy donors. To note about this clone: The antigen remains undetermined.

Use of 60 Vbeta and 13 Jbeta primers characterized the PCR. Sequenced by immunoSEQ multiplex PCR; TCRdb stores in-frame clones only, minus some. Here the sample spans roughly 130,000 clones, roughly 80% being singletons. Broader study findings: Later analysis identified a missense DCLRE1C variant that was linked to TCR beta V- and J-gene trimming. It was reported that the classifier diagnosed cytomegalovirus status with high specificity and sensitivity in both the original and validation cohorts.

Looked up from germline, CDR1 is SEHNR and CDR2 is FQNEAQ (reference sequence). The CDR3 has 15 residues. V was pared by 1 base and J by 2 bases, with 9 bases between. This TCR derives from a man aged 40-55 years in good health and CMV-seronegative. V gene TRBV7-9 combines with J gene TRBJ1-5; a possible D gene is TRBD1 (5 bases). Sequenced: PBMCs. This CDR3 reads CASSLEGLGNQPQHF. The CDR3 coding sequence is TGTGCCAGCAGCTTAGAGGGGTTGGGCAATCAGCCCCAGCATTTT.